A single sample is the source of the 11 T cell receptor beta chains below, sequenced in a study of molecular identifiers for immune sequencing clone quantification. TCRdb processed the PCR reads anew with MiXCR; each CDR3 protein has one entry. The sample lists about half a million distinct CDR3 sequences, approximately 25% occurring once. Sequencing was done on a sample of naive CD8+ T cells from blood, with Jurkat cell RNA spiked in. Subset specified: FACS-sorted CD8+CD4-CCR7+CD45RA+ naive T cells. Source of these receptors: a human donor in good health. Some libraries in this study had Jurkat cell RNA spiked in.

This clonotype was observed a handful of times. A much larger clone differs from this one at a single base, so this may be a read error. The chain uses TRBV28 and TRBJ1-4; 7 positions match TRBD1. This CDR3 spans 14 amino acids. Germline V lookup: CDR1 MDHEN, CDR2 SYDVKM. The V and J ends lost 11 bases and 13 bases, in that order; junction bases with no gene match: 19. The CDR3 here is CARRPGQFGVGLFF. The CDR3 nucleotides read TGTGCCCGCCGGCCGGGACAGTTTGGAGTAGGACTGTTTTTT.

This clonotype was picked up many times. The chain carries TRBV4-3 and TRBJ1-3; no clear D gene. The CDR3 sequence is 18 residues long. The V end lost 2 bases, the J end lost 0 bases, and 17 bases lay between the germline ends. The germline CDR1 and CDR2 sequences are LGHNA and YSLEER. CDR3 residues: CASSQQLLALSSGNTIYF. The CDR3 DNA is TGCGCCAGCAGCCAACAGTTATTGGCACTGAGCTCTGGAAACACCATATATTTT.

This chain connects TRBV7-9 to TRBJ2-5; D is uncertain. CDR1 is SEHNR, CDR2 FQNEAQ, per germline (reference sequence). The length of the CDR3 is 15 residues. Trimming cost V 3 bases and J 0 bases, with 11 bases left between them. The CDR3 reads CASSLFPLYQETQYF. Written as DNA, the CDR3 is TGTGCCAGCAGCTTGTTTCCGCTGTACCAAGAGACCCAGTACTTC.

As regards this clonotype: At one of its ends the junction is not consistent with the germline gene, which may arise from a read error. The genes are TRBV20-1 and TRBJ2-3; D assignment may be TRBD1 or TRBD2 (5 bases each). Germline CDR1 is DFQATT and CDR2 is SNEGSKA (reference sequence). This CDR3 spans 15 amino acids. The chain's CDR3 is CSADSGFEGTVTQYF. Written as DNA, the CDR3 is TGCAGTGCTGACTCAGGGTTTGAGGGCACAGTTACGCAGTATTTT.

This clonotype occurred many times. This rearrangement joins TRBV19 to TRBJ1-1; TRBD1 agrees at 11 bases. The CDR3 consists of 15 residues. Germline V gives CDR1 LNHDA, CDR2 SQIVND (reference sequence). Trimming at V came to 4 bases and at J to 5 bases, leaving 6 bases not matched to a gene. The CDR3 is CASSTRTGGWTEAFF. CDR3 bases: TGTGCCAGTAGTACCCGGACAGGGGGCTGGACTGAAGCTTTCTTT.

In this sample, this clonotype turned up a few times. Mismatch with germline at one junction end may stem from a read error. V usage is TRBV29-1 and J usage is TRBJ2-7, with a possible D match to TRBD2 (7 bases). CDR1 is SQVTM and CDR2 is ANQGSEA in the germline V gene. The CDR3 length is 14 residues. The CDR3 sequence is CSVRGGGSSYGQYF. CDR3 sequence (DNA): TGCAGCGTTCGCGGGGGCGGCAGTTCCTACGGGCAGTACTTC.

In this sample, this clonotype turned up many times. The chain recombines TRBV4-3 with TRBJ2-4, with 8 positions matching TRBD1. Germline CDR1 LGHNA, CDR2 YSLEER. J lost 8 bases, V lost 5 bases, and 8 bases had no gene match. CDR3 size: 14 residues. The CDR3 region has the DNA TGCGCCAGCAGCTCATCGACAGGGGTAGACATTCAGTACTTC. This gives the protein CASSSSTGVDIQYF.

This clonotype was seen a handful of times. The chain joins TRBV6-2 or TRBV6-3 to TRBJ2-3, with D tentatively TRBD2 (5 bases). The CDR3 contains 14 residues. CDR1 and CDR2 from the germline V gene are MNHEY and SVGEGT. The V end lost 5 bases, the J end lost 4 bases, and 13 bases lay between the germline ends. This CDR3 reads CASSPLVGADTQYF. The CDR3 DNA reads as TGTGCCAGCAGTCCTCTAGTCGGGGCAGATACGCAGTATTTT.

This clonotype has only one observation. The junction differs from germline at one of its ends, possibly a read error. The V and J genes are TRBV6-2 or TRBV6-3 and TRBJ2-4; 11 nucleotides align to TRBD1. Germline values: CDR1 MNHEY, CDR2 SVGEGT. This CDR3 has 12 amino acids. The CDR3 DNA follows: TGTGCCAGCAGTTACTCCGGGACAGGGGGTTTCTTC. Translation: CASSYSGTGGFF.

This clonotype was seen at least ten times. The CDR3 bases are TGTGCCAGCAGTCGGGACGCCCAAGAGACCCAGTACTTC. It is translated as CASSRDAQETQYF. The rearrangement uses TRBV7-9 and TRBJ2-5; the D call may be TRBD1 or TRBD2 (5 bases each). The V end was cut by 6 bases, the J end by 1 base, with 9 bases between. Per germline, CDR1 SEHNR and CDR2 FQNEAQ (reference sequence). The CDR3 sequence is 13 residues long.

This clonotype showed up many times. The chain joins TRBV7-6 to TRBJ2-1; TRBD1 matches at 10 bases. V was pared by 4 bases and J by 8 bases, with 11 bases of the junction left unmatched. The CDR3 length is 16 residues. Germline V CDR1 and CDR2: SGHVS, FNYEAQ. The CDR3 DNA follows: TGTGCCAGCAGCTCGCCCGGGACAGGGGTTGGCTATGAGCAGTTCTTC. Encoded protein: CASSSPGTGVGYEQFF. The variable domain in full, completed from reference TRBV7-6 and TRBJ2-1, reads GAGVSQSPRYKVTKRGQDVALRCDPISGHVSLYWYRQALGQGPEFLTYFNYEAQQDKSGLPNDRFSAERPEGSISTLTIQRTEQRDSAMYRCASSSPGTGVGYEQFFGPGTRLTVL.